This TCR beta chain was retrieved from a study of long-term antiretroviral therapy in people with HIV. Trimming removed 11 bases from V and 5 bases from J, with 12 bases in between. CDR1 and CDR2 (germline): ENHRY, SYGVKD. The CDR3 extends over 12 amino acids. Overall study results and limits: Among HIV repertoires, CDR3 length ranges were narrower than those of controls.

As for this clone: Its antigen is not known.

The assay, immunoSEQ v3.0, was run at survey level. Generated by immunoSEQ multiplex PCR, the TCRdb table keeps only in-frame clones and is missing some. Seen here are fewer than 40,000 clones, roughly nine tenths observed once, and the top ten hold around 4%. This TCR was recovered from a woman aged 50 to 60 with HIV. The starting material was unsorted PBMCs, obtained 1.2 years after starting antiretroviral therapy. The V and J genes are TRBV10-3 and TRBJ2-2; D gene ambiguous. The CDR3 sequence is CALRPPTGELFF. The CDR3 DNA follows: TGTGCCCTCCGCCCTCCGACCGGGGAGCTGTTTTTT.